The next 22 T cell receptor beta chains were all read from a single sample in a study of OX40 agonist ivuxolimab in advanced cancers. Assay used: immunoSEQ multiplex PCR; TCRdb lists only in-frame clones, some missing. The sample lists under 65,000 clones, about 88% occurring once. Specimen: CD4+ or CD8+ T cells sorted from blood, collected in a trial of the OX40 agonist ivuxolimab. These TCRs come from an adult with an advanced solid tumor such as melanoma, head and neck, liver or kidney cancer.

The chain uses TRBV7-9 and TRBJ2-3; 11 nucleotides agree with TRBD2. This CDR3 contains 15 residues. Germline assignment: CDR1 SEHNR and CDR2 FQNEAQ (reference sequence). The trim removed 2 bases at V and 6 bases at J, leaving 4 bases unmatched. The CDR3 loop is CASSLTSGRADTQYF. Here the CDR3 DNA reads TGTGCCAGCAGCTTAACTAGCGGGAGAGCCGATACGCAGTATTTT. Combining the CDR3 with reference TRBV7-9 and TRBJ2-3 gives the whole variable domain DTGVSQNPRHKITKRGQNVTFRCDPISEHNRLYWYRQTLGQGPEFLTYFQNEAQLEKSRLLSDRFSAERPKGSFSTLEIQRTEQGDSAMYLCASSLTSGRADTQYFGPGTRLTVL.

This clone has more than one count but fewer than ten. This rearrangement joins TRBV5-1 to TRBJ2-7; tentatively, D is TRBD1 (6 bases). The V and J ends lost 1 base and 7 bases respectively, with 18 bases between them. This CDR3 region has 15 residues. CDR1 and CDR2 (germline): SGHRS, YFSETQ. The CDR3 reads CASSLLDRTFGEQYF. CDR3 in DNA: TGCGCCAGCAGCTTGCTTGACAGGACCTTCGGGGAGCAGTACTTC.

This chain uses TRBV19 with TRBJ2-2; D tentatively fits TRBD1 or TRBD2 (5 bases each). The germline V and J ends were trimmed by 4 bases and 6 bases, with 6 bases remaining between them. CDR1 and CDR2 (germline): LNHDA, SQIVND (reference sequence). The CDR3 runs 12 residues. The CDR3 region has the DNA TGTGCCAGTAGTACGGGACCCGGGGAGCTGTTTTTT. Its protein is CASSTGPGELFF.

The chain recombines TRBV12-1 with TRBJ1-1. TRBV12-1 is tagged as a pseudogene. The CDR3 totals 14 residues. Here the CDR3 reads CASSPRGSNTEAFF. The CDR3 DNA follows: TGTGCCAGCAGTCCGCGGGGATCGAACACTGAAGCTTTCTTT.

The V and J genes are TRBV9 and TRBJ1-2; D is ambiguous. Germline V CDR1 and CDR2: SGDLS, YYNGEE. The CDR3 loop spans 13 amino acids. V lost 1 base and J 2 bases, leaving 6 bases between the germline ends. CDR3 sequence reads: CASSVNANYGYTF. CDR3 coding DNA: TGTGCCAGCAGCGTAAATGCGAACTATGGCTACACCTTC.

The CDR3 sequence is CASSETGLQNIQYF. The CDR3, as DNA: TGTGCCAGCAGCGAGACAGGGCTTCAAAACATTCAGTACTTC. The chain joins TRBV9 to TRBJ2-4; 7 bases agree with TRBD1. The germline V gene has CDR1 SGDLS and CDR2 YYNGEE. V trimming: 3 bases; J trimming: 5 bases; junction bases outside the gene matches: 5. The CDR3 loop spans 14 amino acids.

The chain uses TRBV6-5 and TRBJ1-1; possibly TRBD1 for D (6 bases). The ends were cut back, 2 bases at V and 5 bases at J, with 15 bases in the middle. From germline, CDR1 is MNHEY and CDR2 SVGAGI. The CDR3 extends over 15 amino acids. The CDR3 DNA sequence: TGTGCCAGCAGTTACCTACAGGGAGGAAGGACTGAAGCTTTCTTT. It yields the protein CASSYLQGGRTEAFF.

The CDR3 reads CASSFSRADYEQYF. CDR3 sequence (DNA): TGTGCCAGTAGCTTTAGCAGGGCAGACTACGAGCAGTACTTC. The V call is TRBV19, the J call TRBJ2-7, with D possibly matching TRBD1 (5 bases). Deletions cut 6 bases from V and 3 bases from J, with 15 bases between. Germline V gene lookup returns CDR1 LNHDA and CDR2 SQIVND (reference sequence). The CDR3 spans 14 residues.

The chain employs TRBV6-5 and TRBJ1-6, with 7 positions matching TRBD1. This CDR3 contains 15 residues. The V gene's germline CDR1 is MNHEY and CDR2 SVGAGI. Germline trimming cut 1 base from V and 10 bases from J; bases unmatched to any gene: 7. This CDR3 reads CASSYFRDSSSPLHF. CDR3 nucleotide sequence: TGTGCCAGCAGTTACTTCCGGGACAGTTCCTCACCCCTCCACTTT.

The V and J genes are TRBV2 and TRBJ2-7; D is unresolved. There are 11 residues in the CDR3. The germline CDR1 and CDR2 sequences are SNHLY and FYNNEI. V dropped 7 bases and J dropped 3 bases, with 7 bases sitting between them. The CDR3 nucleotides read TGTGCCAGCAAGAGGAACTACGAGCAGTACTTC. As protein: CASKRNYEQYF. The full variable domain, with the rest looked up from reference TRBV2 and TRBJ2-7, is EPEVTQTPSHQVTQMGQEVILRCVPISNHLYFYWYRQILGQKVEFLVSFYNNEISEKSEIFDDQFSVERPDGSNFTLKIRSTKLEDSAMYFCASKRNYEQYFGPGTRLTVT.

The chain joins TRBV4-1 to TRBJ2-1, with 10 bases lining up with TRBD2. The germline V gene has CDR1 MGHRA and CDR2 YSYEKL. V gave up 1 base and J gave up 10 bases; unmatched junction bases: 7. The CDR3 extends over 15 amino acids. The CDR3 sequence: CASSQAPGLASEQFF. Here the CDR3 DNA reads TGCGCCAGCAGCCAAGCCCCGGGACTAGCGAGCGAGCAGTTCTTC.

The chain carries TRBV28 and TRBJ1-6; D is ambiguous. V lost 10 bases, J lost 4 bases, and 8 bases lay in between. CDR3 size: 12 residues. Looked up from germline, CDR1 is MDHEN and CDR2 is SYDVKM. Written as DNA, the CDR3 is TGTGCCACCCGTGATTATAATTCACCCCTCCACTTT. It specifies CATRDYNSPLHF. Looking up the rest from reference TRBV28 and TRBJ1-6 gives the full variable domain: DVKVTQSSRYLVKRTGEKVFLECVQDMDHENMFWYRQDPGLGLRLIYFSYDVKMKEKGDIPEGYSVSREKKERFSLILESASTNQTSMYLCATRDYNSPLHFGNGTRLTVT.

This chain links TRBV4-2 with TRBJ2-1; 8 bases map to TRBD1. CDR1 is LGHNA, CDR2 YNFKEQ, per germline. The CDR3 sequence is 16 residues long. With 1 base clipped from V and 4 bases from J, the junction kept 6 bases outside the gene matches. CDR3 DNA sequence: TGTGCCAGCAGCCAAGTTAACAGGGGGTTGTACAATGAGCAGTTCTTC. As protein: CASSQVNRGLYNEQFF.

The chain has TRBV7-3 and TRBJ2-1; D is unclear. Per germline, CDR1 SGHTA and CDR2 FQGTGA. The V end lost 5 bases, the J end lost 0 bases, and 11 bases lay between the germline ends. The CDR3 length is 15 residues. The CDR3 nucleotides read TGTGCCAGCAGCCCGACCCCTAGCTCCTACAATGAGCAGTTCTTC. Its translation: CASSPTPSSYNEQFF.

The chain is built from TRBV2 and TRBJ1-4; D is undetermined. V dropped 6 bases and J dropped 1 base, with 9 bases sitting between them. The CDR3 loop spans 14 amino acids. Germline loops: CDR1 SNHLY, CDR2 FYNNEI. The CDR3 bases are TGTGCCAGCAGCGTCTCGAGAACTAATGAAAAACTGTTTTTT. This gives the protein CASSVSRTNEKLFF. Together with reference TRBV2 and TRBJ1-4, the CDR3 gives the full variable domain: EPEVTQTPSHQVTQMGQEVILRCVPISNHLYFYWYRQILGQKVEFLVSFYNNEISEKSEIFDDQFSVERPDGSNFTLKIRSTKLEDSAMYFCASSVSRTNEKLFFGSGTQLSVL.

This clone was seen a single time. The chain has TRBV27 and TRBJ2-2; weak D call: TRBD2 (5 bases). Trimming pared 6 bases from V and 6 bases from J, leaving 11 bases between. The CDR3 loop spans 13 amino acids. Germline CDR1 MNHEY, CDR2 SMNVEV (reference sequence). The CDR3 reads CASRGSLAGELFF. For the CDR3, the DNA is TGTGCCAGCAGGGGGAGTTTGGCCGGGGAGCTGTTTTTT.

The chain links TRBV2 to TRBJ1-4, with 8 bases that match TRBD1. This CDR3 contains 16 residues. The trim removed 0 bases at V and 4 bases at J, leaving 4 bases unmatched. In germline, CDR1 is SNHLY, CDR2 FYNNEI. The CDR3 loop reads CASSEAETGDNEKLFF. Here the CDR3 DNA reads TGTGCCAGCAGTGAAGCCGAGACAGGGGATAATGAAAAACTGTTTTTT.

This chain links TRBV9 with TRBJ2-3; perhaps TRBD1 as D (6 bases). The CDR3 consists of 15 residues. The V end lost 3 bases, the J end lost 2 bases, and 13 bases lay between the germline ends. Germline V gene sequence: CDR1 SGDLS, CDR2 YYNGEE. DNA of the CDR3: TGTGCCAGCAGCGAACAGGGTCGCCCCACAGATACGCAGTATTTT. This codes for CASSEQGRPTDTQYF.

The rearrangement joins TRBV2 to TRBJ2-7, with a tentative D call TRBD1 (5 bases). V shed 7 bases and J shed 4 bases, with 17 bases lying between them. The CDR3 covers 14 residues. Looked up from germline, CDR1 is SNHLY and CDR2 is FYNNEI. The CDR3 is CASKESGNGYEQYF. DNA of the CDR3: TGTGCCAGCAAAGAGTCAGGGAACGGGTACGAGCAGTACTTC.

This chain links TRBV7-2 with TRBJ2-1; D is undetermined. Trimming stripped 1 base from V and 0 bases from J, with 19 bases between. Germline CDR1 is SGHTA and CDR2 is FQGNSA. The CDR3 is 19 amino acids. The CDR3 loop is CASSLVVGASEYSYNEQFF. DNA of the CDR3: TGTGCCAGCAGCTTAGTGGTCGGAGCGAGCGAATACTCCTACAATGAGCAGTTCTTC.

This clone was observed once. The gene calls are TRBV27 and TRBJ2-1; D may be TRBD1 (5 bases). Germline loops: CDR1 MNHEY, CDR2 SMNVEV (reference sequence). Trimming left V 7 bases short and J 8 bases short, with 21 bases between. The CDR3 contains 15 residues. Here the CDR3 reads CASTQDPRVRDEQFF. DNA for the CDR3: TGTGCCAGCACCCAGGACCCGCGTGTCAGGGATGAGCAGTTCTTC.

This clone was seen a single time. The chain recombines TRBV9 with TRBJ1-3; no clear D. Trimming cost V 3 bases and J 0 bases, with 13 bases left between them. Germline V lookup: CDR1 SGDLS, CDR2 YYNGEE. This CDR3 contains 16 residues. CDR3 nucleotides: TGTGCCAGCAGCGCAAACCTTGCCATCTCTGGAAACACCATATATTTT. Translating gives CASSANLAISGNTIYF.